The next 3 T cell receptor beta chains were all read from a single sample in a study of shared clonotypes between healthy human individuals. Naive CD8 cells were CD45RO-negative, positively selected for CCR7, excluding terminally differentiated effector memory CD45RA+ cells. Some clones are missing from TCRdb's copy, which holds only in-frame ones; the method was immunoSEQ multiplex PCR. Here the sample spans approximately 1.9 million clones, around 95% being singletons. The sequenced material came from naive CD8+ T cells from PBMCs. These receptors were taken from a man aged 18 to 30 in good health. Some clones in this sample may be carry-over from other donors' samples.

This clone appeared once. Just one base apart from a much larger clone, this may be a read error. The chain has TRBV7-8 and TRBJ2-7; D gene unclear. The CDR3 consists of 11 residues. Per the germline V gene, CDR1 is SGHVS and CDR2 is FQNEAQ. With 5 bases removed from V and 0 bases from J, the gap between germline ends came to 2 bases. In DNA, the CDR3 is TGTGCCAGCAGCAACTCCTACGAGCAGTACTTC. Translated, it gives CASSNSYEQYF.

Details on this clone: The sample has other DNA sequences that encode this CDR3 too. V gene TRBV7-9 combines with J gene TRBJ2-7; 7 bases match TRBD1. Per germline, CDR1 SEHNR and CDR2 FQNEAQ (reference sequence). The CDR3 extends over 14 amino acids. V shed 2 bases and J 2 bases; nucleotides not matched to a gene: 3. The DNA of the CDR3 is TGTGCCAGCAGCTTAAACAGGGGTCCCTACGAGCAGTACTTC. Translation gives CASSLNRGPYEQYF.

The rearrangement joins TRBV4-3 to TRBJ2-1; D ambiguous. The CDR3 runs to 16 residues. Germline CDR1 reads LGHNA; CDR2 reads YSLEER. V shed 0 bases and J shed 7 bases, with 16 bases lying between them. Here the CDR3 DNA reads TGCGCCAGCAGCCAAGATTTGTCGCGCGGTGGGAATGAGCAGTTCTTC. Encoded protein: CASSQDLSRGGNEQFF.